Listed below are T cell receptor beta chains from one sample, sequenced in a study of blood T cell repertoires in COVID-19. Some clones are missing from TCRdb's copy, which holds only in-frame ones; the method was immunoSEQ multiplex PCR. The sample has 110,000 or so clones; more than 75% are singletons. Sequencing was performed on peripheral blood. Receptors were obtained from a woman aged 40 to 49 with acute or convalescent COVID-19. Both conserved end residues are part of each CDR3. D genes are given only for firm matches. Rows give clone size only sometimes, using once, few, many, or a class for an expanded clone.

clone_size	v_call	d_call	j_call	cdr3_nt	cdr3_aa
once	TRBV6-5	TRBD2	TRBJ2-2	TGTGCCAGTACCGGGACTAGCGGGTTTGGGGAGCTGTTTTTT	CASTGTSGFGELFF
.	TRBV2	TRBD1	TRBJ1-1	TGTGCCAGCACCATAATGACAGGGGGAAACACTGAAGCTTTCTTT	CASTIMTGGNTEAFF
few	TRBV5-4	.	TRBJ1-1	TGTGCCAGCAGCTTGTTCTCGTTGACAAACACTGAAGCTTTCTTT	CASSLFSLTNTEAFF
.	TRBV28	.	TRBJ2-7	TGTGCCAGCAGTCTCTCCCTAGGCGAGCAGTACTTC	CASSLSLGEQYF
.	TRBV5-1	.	TRBJ2-7	TGCGCCAGCAGCTTGGGGGGCAGTAGCTACGAGCAGTACTTC	CASSLGGSSYEQYF
.	TRBV4-1	TRBD2	TRBJ2-1	TGCGCCAGCAGCCAGACCCAGGCTAGCGGGACCCTCAATGAGCAGTTCTTC	CASSQTQASGTLNEQFF
.	TRBV7-8	TRBD2	TRBJ2-3	TGTGCCAGCAGCTTACCTCTGATTCCTCTAGCGGGGGGGCGTATGGGACCAGATACGCAGTATTTT	CASSLPLIPLAGGRMGPDTQYF
.	TRBV19	TRBD2	TRBJ2-3	TGTGCCAGTAGTGTTATCGGCGGGGGGGATACGCAGTATTTT	CASSVIGGGDTQYF
few	TRBV3-1/TRBV3-2	.	TRBJ1-2	TGTGCCAGCAGGGCACAGGGCCCGGCTGGCTATGGCTACACCTTC	CASRAQGPAGYGYTF
.	TRBV5-4	.	TRBJ1-4	TGTGCCAGCAGCTTAATCAGTAATGAAAAACTGTTTTTT	CASSLISNEKLFF
.	TRBV3-1/TRBV3-2	TRBD1	TRBJ2-7	TGTGCCAGCAGCCACCCGGGACAGGGTTCCTACGAGCAGTACTTC	CASSHPGQGSYEQYF
.	TRBV6-1	TRBD1	TRBJ2-1	TGTGCCAGCAGTGAATATAAAGAAATCGGGAGACAGGGGCATAATGAGCAGTTCTTC	CASSEYKEIGRQGHNEQFF